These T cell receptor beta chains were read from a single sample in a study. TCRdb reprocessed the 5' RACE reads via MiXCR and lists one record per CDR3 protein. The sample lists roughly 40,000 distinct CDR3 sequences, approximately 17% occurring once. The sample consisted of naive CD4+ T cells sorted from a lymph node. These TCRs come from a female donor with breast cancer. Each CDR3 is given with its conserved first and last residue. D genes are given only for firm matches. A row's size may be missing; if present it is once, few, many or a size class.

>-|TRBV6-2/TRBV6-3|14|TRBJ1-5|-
CASSYTGSNQPQHF
TGTGCCAGCAGTTACACAGGGTCAAATCAGCCCCAGCATTTT
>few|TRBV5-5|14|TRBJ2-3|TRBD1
CASSLRTGPGTQYF
TGTGCCAGCAGCTTACGGACAGGCCCTGGTACGCAGTATTTT
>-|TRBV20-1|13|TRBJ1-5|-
CSASQDSNQHQHF
TGCAGTGCCTCCCAGGATAGCAATCAGCACCAGCATTTT
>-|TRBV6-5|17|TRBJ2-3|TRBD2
CASSRKTSGRRADTQYF
TGTGCCAGCAGCCGAAAAACTAGCGGGAGGCGGGCAGATACGCAGTATTTT
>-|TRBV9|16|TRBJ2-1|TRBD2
CASGGAGYTMGNEQFF
TGTGCCAGCGGGGGAGCGGGATACACCATGGGGAATGAGCAGTTCTTC
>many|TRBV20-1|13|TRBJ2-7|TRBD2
CSGAGRETYEQYF
TGCAGTGGGGCGGGGCGGGAGACTTACGAGCAGTACTTC
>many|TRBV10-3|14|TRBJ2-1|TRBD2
CAISELAGNNEQFF
TGTGCCATCAGTGAACTAGCGGGGAACAATGAGCAGTTCTTC
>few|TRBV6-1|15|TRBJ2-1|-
CASSANGWQGNEQFF
TGTGCCAGCAGCGCGAATGGTTGGCAGGGGAATGAGCAGTTCTTC
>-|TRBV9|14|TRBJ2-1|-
CASSVAPGGNEQFF
TGTGCTAGCAGCGTAGCCCCTGGCGGCAATGAGCAGTTCTTC
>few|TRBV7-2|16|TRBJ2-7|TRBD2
CASSSVSGRAHYEQYF
TGTGCCAGCAGCTCGGTGAGCGGGAGAGCCCACTACGAGCAGTACTTC